Sequencing of this T cell receptor beta chain was carried out in a study of T cell repertoires in cytomegalovirus infection. Study observations and caveats: Clonotypes of TCR beta that were HLA-C-restricted and CMV-specific dominated the ex vivo response.

The sample holds a few counts of this clonotype. The target antigen is unknown. TCRdb analysed the reads with MiXCR anew, one entry per CDR3 protein. Among about a million distinct CDR3 sequences listed, around 30% were seen once. The specimen comprised cultured CD8+ T cells from PBMCs, sampled from culture after CMV antigen stimulation. The sequence derives from a human donor in good health (CMV status not recorded). Some clones in this sample may be carry-over from other donors' samples.

The CDR3 coding sequence is TGTGCCAGCAGCTTGCGGGGGGATAATAATTCACCCCTCCACTTT. Residues: CASSLRGDNNSPLHF. The chain links TRBV5-4 to TRBJ1-6, with D possibly matching TRBD1 (5 bases). V lost 1 base and J 5 bases, leaving 10 bases between the germline ends. This CDR3 has 15 amino acids. Germline CDR1 and CDR2: SGHNT and YYREEE (reference sequence).